This TCR beta chain derives from a study of vaccination effects on CD4 cells after COVID-19. Study background: Each participant received a vaccine that was either BNT162b2 or mRNA-1273, given as two doses.

In the case of this clone: Its cognate antigen is unknown.

Pools of viral peptides were used by the ViraFEST assay to expand antigen-specific CD4+ T cells ahead of sequencing. Researchers isolated CD4+ T cells once less than 13 days of culture had elapsed. Vaccinees lacked prior SARS-CoV-2 infection and tested negative for nucleocapsid antibodies. Each culture well received a few million PBMC. These cells were then cultured in IMDM with 8.5 to 10 IU/ml IL-2 and roughly 10 ug/ml peptides. Some clones are missing from TCRdb's copy, which holds only in-frame ones; the method was immunoSEQ multiplex PCR. The sample yields 70,000 or so clones, about four fifths seen once. Germline values: CDR1 LNHDA, CDR2 SQIVND (reference sequence). Unmatched junction bases numbered 3, after V lost 7 bases and J lost 6 bases. This CDR3 has 12 residues. Study results and limitations: Convalescent patients were few in the study, and early post-infection timepoints were absent.

The material sequenced was CD4+ T cells from PBMCs cultured with HCoV-NL63 spike peptides, taken before COVID-19 vaccination. The TCR comes from a human donor who received a COVID-19 vaccine. The V and J genes are TRBV19 and TRBJ1-1; 9 bases match TRBD1. CDR3 sequence (DNA): TGTGCCAGTAACAGGGGGCCGTCTGAAGCTTTCTTT. Protein: CASNRGPSEAFF.